The 6 T cell receptor beta chains reported below all come from one sample, sequenced in a study of blood T cell repertoires in COVID-19. Generated by immunoSEQ multiplex PCR, the TCRdb table keeps only in-frame clones and is missing some. The table has over 300,000 clones, about 84% seen once. Sequenced: peripheral blood. The receptors here all came from a woman aged 45-59 years with acute or convalescent COVID-19.

This clone was detected once. The chain has TRBV9 and TRBJ2-5; 8 bases align to TRBD1. Germline CDR1 reads SGDLS; CDR2 reads YYNGEE. CDR3 length equals 15 residues. With V trimmed by 0 bases and J by 3 bases, 4 bases remained unmatched. As DNA, the CDR3 is TGTGCCAGCAGCGTAGGGACAGGGATTAAAGAGACCCAGTACTTC. This sequence encodes CASSVGTGIKETQYF.

The V call is TRBV6-5, the J call TRBJ2-4; a possible D gene is TRBD2 (5 bases). Deletions cut 6 bases from V and 10 bases from J, with 16 bases between. CDR3 length: 13 residues. The germline CDR1 and CDR2 sequences are MNHEY and SVGAGI. As DNA, the CDR3 is TGTGCCAGCAGGGACGGCTACCGGAGGATTCAGTACTTC. Translated: CASRDGYRRIQYF.

A remark on this clone: This sample also contains other DNA sequences that code for the same CDR3. The chain carries TRBV28 and TRBJ1-2; 7 bases are shared with TRBD1. V gave up 5 bases and J gave up 3 bases; unmatched junction bases: 0. The germline CDR1 and CDR2 sequences are MDHEN and SYDVKM. This CDR3 has 12 residues. DNA for the CDR3: TGTGCCAGCAGTGGACAGGACTATGGCTACACCTTC. Its protein is CASSGQDYGYTF.

The chain carries TRBV2 and TRBJ2-1; the D is unclear. V was cut by 4 bases and J by 6 bases, with 10 bases left in between. Germline-derived CDR1 and CDR2 are SNHLY and FYNNEI. This CDR3 is built from 13 residues. As DNA, the CDR3 is TGTGCCAGCAGTGTCTGGCGGAGCAATGAGCAGTTCTTC. Protein sequence: CASSVWRSNEQFF.

This sequence joins TRBV5-4 and TRBJ1-1; 10 bases agree with TRBD1. J lost 4 bases, V lost 4 bases, and 13 bases had no gene match. This CDR3 region has 17 residues. Germline V gene sequence: CDR1 SGHNT, CDR2 YYREEE (reference sequence). CDR3 nucleotides: TGTGCCAGCAGCCCTAGACAGGGGGCGAGGGTGGGCACTGAAGCTTTCTTT. Translation: CASSPRQGARVGTEAFF.

The chain couples TRBV3-1 (or the pseudogene TRBV3-2) to TRBJ1-1; 7 nucleotides match TRBD1. The CDR3 spans 15 residues. Germline CDR1 reads LGHDT; CDR2 reads YNNKEL (reference sequence). Trimming removed 4 bases from V and 1 base from J; junction bases left unmatched: 6. CDR3 amino acids: CASSLRGGANTEAFF. CDR3 coding DNA: TGTGCCAGCAGCCTACGAGGGGGCGCGAACACTGAAGCTTTCTTT.